This T cell receptor (beta chain) was documented in a study of cytomegalovirus exposure and HLA in healthy donors. Libraries were prepared by immunoSEQ multiplex PCR; TCRdb keeps only in-frame clonotypes and omits some of them. The table has around 150,000 clones, 86% seen once. The ends were cut back, 2 bases at V and 5 bases at J, with 14 bases in the middle. The CDR3 sequence is 15 residues long. Germline V CDR1 and CDR2: SGDLS, YYNGEE. The TCR comes from a woman aged 25-40 years in good health and CMV-seronegative. Specimen: PBMCs. The V and J genes are TRBV9 and TRBJ2-1; D possibly corresponds to TRBD1 (7 bases). CDR3 in amino acids: CASSVRDSLDNEQFF. As DNA, the CDR3 is TGTGCCAGCAGCGTGCGGGACAGCTTAGACAATGAGCAGTTCTTC.